The present TCR beta chain was sequenced within a study of CD8 T cells in Susac syndrome. Study results and limitations: It was acknowledged in the study that its TCR sequencing and HLA analysis involved a relatively small number of individuals.

Sequencing of TCR beta was undertaken in CD8+ and CD4+ T cells derived from blood. The multiple sclerosis controls, all treatment-naive patients, had relapsing-remitting disease that was stable or active. V was shortened by 3 bases and J by 5 bases, with 8 bases between the two germline ends. The CDR3 length is 14 residues. The germline gives CDR1 LNHNV, CDR2 YYDKDF (reference sequence). With regard to this clonotype: Its specificity is unknown.

Random-hexamer reverse transcription was applied to about 0.45 to 1 ug RNA. Across 54 Vbeta and 13 Jbeta, TCR beta CDR3 was amplified with immunoSEQ multiplex PCR. TCRdb passed the immunoSEQ multiplex PCR reads through MiXCR, listing each CDR3 protein once. The sample yields around 200,000 distinct CDR3 sequences, approximately 95% seen once. The rearrangement uses TRBV15 and TRBJ1-6; no reliable D call. Sequenced input: CD4+ T cells from PBMCs. This receptor was obtained from a human donor with multiple sclerosis. The CDR3 DNA reads as TGTGCCACCAGCAGCTACGGGAATAATTCACCCCTCCACTTT. This gives the protein CATSSYGNNSPLHF.